These 13 T cell receptor beta chains share one sample of origin, sequenced in a study of shared clonotypes between healthy human individuals. TCRdb's copy holds only in-frame clones and misses some; the assay was immunoSEQ multiplex PCR. This sample carries around 1.1 million clones, 75% to 80% of them seen once, and the ten largest clones take 0.6% to 0.75%. Source material: memory CD4+ T cells from PBMCs. Subset here: CD45RA-negative fraction. The receptor source for this set is a man between 18 and 35 years old in good health. Some clones in this sample may be carry-over from other donors' samples.

V gene TRBV5-4 combines with J gene TRBJ2-7, with D perhaps matching TRBD1 (6 bases). The CDR3 contains 12 residues. Trimming stripped 7 bases from V and 6 bases from J, with 14 bases between. CDR1 and CDR2 (germline): SGHNT, YYREEE (reference sequence). The chain's CDR3 is CASWTDGSEQYF. The CDR3 DNA is TGTGCCAGCTGGACAGACGGAAGCGAGCAGTACTTC.

V gene TRBV6-1 combines with J gene TRBJ1-6; D is perhaps TRBD1 (6 bases). Germline V gene sequence: CDR1 MNHNS, CDR2 SASEGT. The V end lost 3 bases, the J end lost 8 bases, and 8 bases lay between the germline ends. This CDR3 has 13 residues. CDR3 in DNA: TGTGCCAGCAGTGAGCAGGGGTATTCACCCCTCCACTTT. It yields the protein CASSEQGYSPLHF.

The chain carries TRBV7-8 and TRBJ2-3; D remains unclear. The CDR3 is 15 amino acids. V lost 5 bases to trimming and J lost 6 bases, with 18 bases between them. Germline lookup yields CDR1 SGHVS and CDR2 FQNEAQ. CDR3 sequence: CASSAPTSAADTQYF. The CDR3 DNA reads as TGTGCCAGCAGCGCCCCAACGAGTGCGGCGGATACGCAGTATTTT.

CDR3 amino acids: CASSPDRGFDEQYF. CDR3 sequence (DNA): TGTGCCAGCAGCCCGGACAGGGGGTTTGACGAGCAGTACTTC. J is TRBJ2-7 and V is TRBV11-3, with TRBD1 identical over 10 bases. With 5 bases clipped from V and 5 bases from J, the junction kept 6 bases outside the gene matches. CDR3 length: 14 amino acids. CDR1 SGHNT and CDR2 YENEEA come from the germline V gene.

The chain combines TRBV19 with TRBJ2-7; D call uncertain. The CDR3 consists of 13 residues. Between the trimmed V and J ends, which lost 5 bases and 7 bases, there was a span of 15 bases. From germline, CDR1 is LNHDA and CDR2 SQIVND (reference sequence). The CDR3 sequence is CASSGLGSQEQYF. For the CDR3, the DNA is TGTGCCAGTAGTGGGTTAGGCTCCCAGGAGCAGTACTTC.

The chain has TRBV2 and TRBJ2-3, with D hard to call. CDR1 SNHLY and CDR2 FYNNEI come from the germline V gene. Trimming took 1 base from V and 0 from J, leaving 11 bases between them. The CDR3 has 16 amino acids. CDR3 sequence (DNA): TGTGCCAGCAGTGAAGGGGCCAGTGTTAGCACAGATACGCAGTATTTT. Protein: CASSEGASVSTDTQYF.

The chain is built from TRBV7-2 and TRBJ1-4; D remains ambiguous. The CDR3 consists of 14 residues. The V gene lost 5 bases and the J gene lost 7 bases, with 14 bases spanning the gap. From germline, CDR1 is SGHTA and CDR2 FQGNSA. The DNA of the CDR3 is TGTGCCAGCAGCCCCGGACGGGGAAGTGAAAAACTGTTTTTT. The encoded protein is CASSPGRGSEKLFF.

This chain links TRBV27 with TRBJ1-3; 8 nucleotides line up with TRBD1. The CDR3 covers 16 residues. Per the germline V gene, CDR1 is MNHEY and CDR2 is SMNVEV (reference sequence). Losses at the gene ends were 3 bases for V and 2 bases for J; bases not matched to a gene: 6. CDR3 coding DNA: TGTGCCAGCAGTTTCGCTCCAGGGGGCCCTGGAAACACCATATATTTT. It specifies CASSFAPGGPGNTIYF.

This chain links TRBV5-1 with TRBJ1-4; TRBD1 might be the D (5 bases). V gave up 0 bases and J gave up 7 bases, with 16 bases separating them. CDR3 length: 16 amino acids. CDR1 and CDR2 from the germline V gene are SGHRS and YFSETQ. This CDR3 is CASSLAVQAGGEKLFF. DNA for the CDR3: TGCGCCAGCAGCTTGGCGGTCCAGGCCGGGGGTGAAAAACTGTTTTTT.

This clone was seen at least ten times. This chain links TRBV7-3 with TRBJ2-5; 9 nucleotides line up with TRBD1. The CDR3 covers 14 residues. The V gene's germline CDR1 is SGHTA and CDR2 FQGTGA. Losses at the gene ends were 6 bases for V and 5 bases for J; bases not matched to a gene: 7. CDR3 DNA: TGTGCCAGCAGGAACAGGGGGCTAAGGGAGACCCAGTACTTC. As protein: CASRNRGLRETQYF. Full variable domain (outside the CDR3, taken from reference TRBV7-3 and TRBJ2-5): GAGVSQTPSNKVTEKGKYVELRCDPISGHTALYWYRQSLGQGPEFLIYFQGTGAADDSGLPNDRFFAVRPEGSVSTLKIQRTERGDSAVYLCASRNRGLRETQYFGPGTRLLVL.

This sequence joins TRBV5-4 and TRBJ2-2, with 7 bases matching TRBD1. The CDR3 totals 17 residues. CDR1 is SGHNT and CDR2 is YYREEE in the germline V gene (reference sequence). J gave up 7 bases and V 0 bases, and 12 bases lay outside the gene matches. Written as DNA, the CDR3 is TGTGCCAGCAGCTTGGTCCAGATAACAGGGGCGATCGGGGAGCTGTTTTTT. Residues: CASSLVQITGAIGELFF.

The chain recombines TRBV28 with TRBJ1-1; D not certain. The CDR3 covers 15 residues. The V gene lost 4 bases and the J gene lost 11 bases, with 23 bases spanning the gap. Per the germline V gene, CDR1 is MDHEN and CDR2 is SYDVKM. The CDR3 nucleotides read TGTGCCAGCAGTTCTCCCCCTAGGCCTCCCTTCGGGGCTTTCTTT. Protein sequence: CASSSPPRPPFGAFF.

The genes are TRBV18 and TRBJ2-5; D remains ambiguous. The CDR3 spans 14 residues. V was shortened by 0 bases and J by 7 bases, with 12 bases between the two germline ends. CDR1 is KGHSH and CDR2 is LQKENI in the germline V gene. The CDR3: CASSPPPTRGTQYF. CDR3 DNA sequence: TGTGCCAGCTCACCACCCCCGACCCGTGGGACCCAGTACTTC.